What follows is one TCR beta chain and its context. Its cognate antigen is unknown. The data belong to a study of regulatory T cells in long-lasting Graves disease. General study results and limits: Persistent disease favored TRBV28, TRBJ1-2 and TRBJ2-5. No thyroid tissue was studied; the work used peripheral blood only.

V was cut by 4 bases and J by 2 bases, with 15 bases left in between. Germline V lookup: CDR1 SNHLY, CDR2 FYNNEI. The CDR3 length is 16 residues. To make TCR beta libraries, researchers used iRepertoire HTBI primers and Arm-PCR of CDR3 regions. TCRdb recomputed calls from the multiplex PCR reads with MiXCR, one row per CDR3 protein. Of more than 350,000 distinct CDR3 sequences in the sample, around 20% were seen once. Time point here: persistent/refractory GD, antithyroid drugs over 5 years with positive TRAb. The TCR library was made from RNA that had been extracted from PBMCs in TRIzol. The sequence was collected from a female donor with Graves disease. Sequences were derived from peripheral blood mononuclear cells (PBMCs), sampled when the disease was refractory, from a patient treated with antithyroid drugs. V gene TRBV2 combines with J gene TRBJ1-5; D gene unclear. The CDR3 is CASSADSVGGNQPQHF. CDR3 DNA: TGTGCCAGCAGTGCAGACTCGGTGGGCGGCAATCAGCCCCAGCATTTT.